This record concerns one T cell receptor beta chain sequence. Authors' processing steps: The authors estimated nucleated cell counts from reference gene primer amplification. The assay was immunoSEQ multiplex PCR, and TCRdb's table has in-frame clones only and misses some. Clonal size and the V and J genes are those of that table, whereas D and trimming came from the DNA. This table holds 130,000 or so clones, more than 70% found once. CDR3 size: 16 residues. Per germline, CDR1 SEHNR and CDR2 FQNEAQ (reference sequence). Trimming at V came to 4 bases and at J to 3 bases, leaving 3 bases not matched to a gene. This sample is drawn from a study of blood T cell repertoires in COVID-19. Study-wide context: The analysed material was cDNA or gDNA that came from T cells, B-cell-depleted T cells, or PBMCs.

The chain combines TRBV7-9 with TRBJ2-1; 13 bases agree with TRBD2. This receptor was obtained from a human donor in a cohort sampled during active COVID-19. Sequenced: peripheral blood. The CDR3 sequence is CASSSTSGGIYNEQFF. DNA of the CDR3: TGTGCCAGCAGCTCGACTAGCGGGGGGATCTACAATGAGCAGTTCTTC.